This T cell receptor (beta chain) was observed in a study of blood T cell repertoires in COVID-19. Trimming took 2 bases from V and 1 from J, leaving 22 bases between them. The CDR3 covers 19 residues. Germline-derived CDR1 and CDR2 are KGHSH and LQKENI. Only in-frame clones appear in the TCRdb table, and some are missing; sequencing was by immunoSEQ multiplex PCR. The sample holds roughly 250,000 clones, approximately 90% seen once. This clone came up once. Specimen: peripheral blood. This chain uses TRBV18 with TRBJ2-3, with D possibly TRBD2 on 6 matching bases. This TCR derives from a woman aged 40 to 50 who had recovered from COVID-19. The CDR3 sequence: CASSPLPSAPSRGTDTQYF. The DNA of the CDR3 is TGTGCCAGCTCACCATTACCTAGCGCCCCATCGAGGGGCACAGATACGCAGTATTTT.